This T cell receptor beta chain was sequenced for a study of post-analysis software for immune sequencing data. Broader study findings: Included in a set of four or five TRBV segments more frequent in patients than controls were TRBV5-6, TRBV5-1 and TRBV20-1.

The V gene lost 5 bases and the J gene lost 1 base, with 12 bases spanning the gap. The CDR3 is 15 residues long. Germline V CDR1 and CDR2: MNHEY, SMNVEV (reference sequence). TCR beta cDNA libraries included unique molecular identifiers. TCRdb fed the PCR reads into MiXCR, producing one record per CDR3 protein. The data show some 700,000 distinct CDR3 sequences, roughly three fifths seen once. Regarding this clonotype: Its cognate antigen is unknown.

The specimen sequenced was blood. This TCR was sampled from a girl aged 2 to 9 with multiple sclerosis. V gene TRBV27 combines with J gene TRBJ2-1; D is uncertain. The CDR3 DNA follows: TGTGCCAGCAGTCCCCAGATTGGGTCCTACAATGAGCAGTTCTTC. Translated, it gives CASSPQIGSYNEQFF.